The clone carrying this TCR beta chain has more than one count but fewer than ten. What it recognizes is unknown. The V and J ends lost 5 bases and 4 bases respectively, with 14 bases between them. Germline assignment: CDR1 SNHLY and CDR2 FYNNEI. CDR3 length: 14 amino acids. The source of the sample is a study of T cells after yellow fever vaccination. Conversion of TCR transcripts into cDNA relied on 5'RACE template switching, which added a universal primer site and UMIs. TCRdb passed the 5' RACE reads through MiXCR, listing each CDR3 protein once. The sample includes about 230,000 distinct CDR3 sequences, around 6.7% of them seen just once. Study-level results: Overall, a small share of clonotypes was seen in both CD4 and CD8 compartments. Contamination of FACS-sorted repertoires by abundant clonotypes from the bulk population could occur.

This sample comprised CD4+ T cells sorted from PBMCs, obtained on the day of the yellow fever booster vaccination. This sequence joins TRBV2 and TRBJ1-2; perhaps TRBD1 as D (5 bases). The receptor was isolated from a man aged 25-40 years who received the YFV17D yellow fever vaccine. Here the CDR3 reads CASSPQGRRYGYTF. Here the CDR3 DNA reads TGTGCCAGCAGTCCCCAGGGACGCCGCTATGGCTACACCTTC.